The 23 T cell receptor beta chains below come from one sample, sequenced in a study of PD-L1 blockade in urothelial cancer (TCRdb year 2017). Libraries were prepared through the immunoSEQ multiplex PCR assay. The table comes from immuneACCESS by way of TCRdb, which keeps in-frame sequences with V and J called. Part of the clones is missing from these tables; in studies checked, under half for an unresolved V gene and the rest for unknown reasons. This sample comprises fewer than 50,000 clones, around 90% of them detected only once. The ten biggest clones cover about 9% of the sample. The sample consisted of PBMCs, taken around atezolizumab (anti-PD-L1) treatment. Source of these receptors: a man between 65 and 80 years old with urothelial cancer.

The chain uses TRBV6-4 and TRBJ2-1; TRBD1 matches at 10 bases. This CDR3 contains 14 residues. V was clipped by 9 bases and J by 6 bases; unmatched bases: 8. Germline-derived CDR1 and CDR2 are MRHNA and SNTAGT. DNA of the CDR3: TGTGCCAGACCCGGGACAGGGGTCACCAATGAGCAGTTCTTC. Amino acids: CARPGTGVTNEQFF.

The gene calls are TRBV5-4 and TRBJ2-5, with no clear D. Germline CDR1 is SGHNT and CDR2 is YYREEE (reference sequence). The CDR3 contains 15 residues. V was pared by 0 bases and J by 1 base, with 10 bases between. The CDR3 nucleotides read TGTGCCAGCAGCTTGGCCGGAGCGATCCAAGAGACCCAGTACTTC. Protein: CASSLAGAIQETQYF.

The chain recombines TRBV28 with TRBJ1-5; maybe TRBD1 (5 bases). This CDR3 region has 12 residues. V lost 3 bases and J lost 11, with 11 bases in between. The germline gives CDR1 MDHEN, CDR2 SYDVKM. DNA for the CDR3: TGTGCCAGCAGTTTGCTCCAAGGGGCCCAGCATTTT. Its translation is CASSLLQGAQHF.

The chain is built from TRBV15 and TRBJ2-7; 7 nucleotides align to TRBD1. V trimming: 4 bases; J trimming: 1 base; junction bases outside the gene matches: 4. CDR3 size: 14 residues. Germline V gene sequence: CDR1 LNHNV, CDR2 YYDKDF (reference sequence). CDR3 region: CATSKQGNSYEQYF. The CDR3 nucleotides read TGTGCCACCAGCAAACAGGGGAATTCCTACGAGCAGTACTTC.

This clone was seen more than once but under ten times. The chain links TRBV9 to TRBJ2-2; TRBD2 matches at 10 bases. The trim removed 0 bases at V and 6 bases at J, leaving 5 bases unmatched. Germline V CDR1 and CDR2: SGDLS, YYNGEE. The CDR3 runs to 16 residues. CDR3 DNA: TGTGCCAGCAGCGTAGGTCCAGCGGGAGGGTCCGGGGAGCTGTTTTTT. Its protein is CASSVGPAGGSGELFF.

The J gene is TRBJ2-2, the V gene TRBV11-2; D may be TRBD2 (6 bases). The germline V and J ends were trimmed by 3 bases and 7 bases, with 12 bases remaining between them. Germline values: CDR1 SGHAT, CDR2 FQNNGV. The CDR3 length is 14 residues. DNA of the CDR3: TGTGCCAGCAGCTTCACGACTAGTTTCGGGGAGCTGTTTTTT. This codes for CASSFTTSFGELFF.

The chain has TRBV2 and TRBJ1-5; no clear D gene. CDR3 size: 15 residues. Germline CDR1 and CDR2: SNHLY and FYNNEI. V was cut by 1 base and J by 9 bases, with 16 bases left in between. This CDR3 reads CASSEGEVPPGPQHF. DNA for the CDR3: TGTGCCAGCAGTGAAGGGGAGGTACCGCCTGGGCCCCAGCATTTT.

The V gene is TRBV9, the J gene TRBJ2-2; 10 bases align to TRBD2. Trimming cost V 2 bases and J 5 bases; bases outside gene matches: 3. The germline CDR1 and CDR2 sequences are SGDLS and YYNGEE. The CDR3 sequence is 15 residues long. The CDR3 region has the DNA TGTGCCAGCAGCGTCCCAGCGGGAGGGACCGGGGAGCTGTTTTTT. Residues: CASSVPAGGTGELFF.

DNA for the CDR3: TGTGCCAGCACGACATCCTACACTGAAGCTTTCTTT. Its translation is CASTTSYTEAFF. This chain links TRBV28 with TRBJ1-1; D gene uncertain. Trimming took 7 bases from V and 3 from J, leaving 9 bases between them. The CDR3 contains 12 residues. The germline gives CDR1 MDHEN, CDR2 SYDVKM.

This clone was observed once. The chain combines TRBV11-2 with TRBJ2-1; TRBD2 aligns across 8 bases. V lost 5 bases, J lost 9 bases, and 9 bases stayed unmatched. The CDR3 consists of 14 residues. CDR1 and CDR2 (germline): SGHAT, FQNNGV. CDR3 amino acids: CASSQIPGGGEQFF. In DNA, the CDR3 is TGTGCCAGCAGCCAAATACCGGGAGGGGGTGAGCAGTTCTTC.

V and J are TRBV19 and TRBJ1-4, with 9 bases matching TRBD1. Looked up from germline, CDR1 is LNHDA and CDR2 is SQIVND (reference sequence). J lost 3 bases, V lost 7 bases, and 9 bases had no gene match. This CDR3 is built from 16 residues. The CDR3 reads CASTRDRGGPNEKLFF. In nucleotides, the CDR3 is TGTGCCAGTACCCGAGACAGGGGGGGACCTAATGAAAAACTGTTTTTT.

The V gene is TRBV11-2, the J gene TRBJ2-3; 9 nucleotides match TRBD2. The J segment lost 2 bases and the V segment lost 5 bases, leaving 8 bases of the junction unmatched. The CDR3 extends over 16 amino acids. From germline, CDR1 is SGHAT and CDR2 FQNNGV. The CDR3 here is CASSRGASGITDTQYF. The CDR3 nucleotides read TGTGCCAGCAGCCGGGGGGCTAGCGGGATCACAGATACGCAGTATTTT.

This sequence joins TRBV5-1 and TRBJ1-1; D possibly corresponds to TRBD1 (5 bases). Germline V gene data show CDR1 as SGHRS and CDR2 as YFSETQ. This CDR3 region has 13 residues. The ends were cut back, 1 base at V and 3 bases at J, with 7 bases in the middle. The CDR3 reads CASSLSGDTEAFF. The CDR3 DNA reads TGCGCCAGCAGCTTGTCGGGGGACACTGAAGCTTTCTTT.

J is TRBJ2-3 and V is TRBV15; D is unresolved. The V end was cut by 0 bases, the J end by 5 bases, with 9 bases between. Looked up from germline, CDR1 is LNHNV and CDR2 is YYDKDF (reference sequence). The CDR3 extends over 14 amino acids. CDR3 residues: CATSRELERDTQYF. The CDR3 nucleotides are TGTGCCACCAGCAGAGAATTAGAAAGAGATACGCAGTATTTT.

The CDR3, as DNA: TGTGCCAGCAGTGAATCGGGGAGGGGTAGCGGGAGGGTTTACGAGCAGTACTTC. Translating it yields CASSESGRGSGRVYEQYF. The chain uses TRBV25-1 and TRBJ2-7; TRBD2 agrees at 11 bases. The V segment lost 1 base and the J segment 4 bases; nucleotides outside the gene matches: 12. CDR3 length: 18 amino acids. Looked up from germline, CDR1 is MGHDK and CDR2 is SYGVNS.

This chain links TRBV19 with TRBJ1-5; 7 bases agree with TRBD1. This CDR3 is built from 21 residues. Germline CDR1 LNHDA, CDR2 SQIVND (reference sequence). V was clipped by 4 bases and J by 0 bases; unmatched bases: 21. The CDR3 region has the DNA TGTGCCAGTAGTACCCAATTGACACTGCAAGGGACAGTCAATAGCAATCAGCCCCAGCATTTT. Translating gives CASSTQLTLQGTVNSNQPQHF.

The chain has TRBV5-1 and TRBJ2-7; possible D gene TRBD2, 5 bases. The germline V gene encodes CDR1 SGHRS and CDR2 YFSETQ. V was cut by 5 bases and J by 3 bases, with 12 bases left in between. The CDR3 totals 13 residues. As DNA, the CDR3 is TGCGCCAGCAGGAGGGTGGGAGTCTACGAGCAGTACTTC. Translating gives CASRRVGVYEQYF.

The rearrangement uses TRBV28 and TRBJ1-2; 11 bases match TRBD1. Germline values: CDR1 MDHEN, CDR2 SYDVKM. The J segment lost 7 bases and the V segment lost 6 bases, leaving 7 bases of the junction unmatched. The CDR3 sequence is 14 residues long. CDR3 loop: CASSRRTGGVGYTF. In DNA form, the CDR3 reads TGTGCCAGCAGCAGAAGGACAGGGGGCGTTGGCTACACCTTC.

For the CDR3, the DNA is TGTGCCAGTAGTCCGCGTCCGACGGGCTACGAGCAGTACTTC. This sequence encodes CASSPRPTGYEQYF. V and J are TRBV19 and TRBJ2-7; D gene ambiguous. Trimming stripped 5 bases from V and 3 bases from J, with 14 bases between. The CDR3 has 14 residues. Per the germline V gene, CDR1 is LNHDA and CDR2 is SQIVND (reference sequence).

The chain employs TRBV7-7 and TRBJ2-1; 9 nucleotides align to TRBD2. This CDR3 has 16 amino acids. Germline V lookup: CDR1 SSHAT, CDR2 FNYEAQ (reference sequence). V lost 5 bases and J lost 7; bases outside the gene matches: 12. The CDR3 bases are TGTGCCAGCAGCCCCGGGGGACTAGCCGGAAGTAATGAGCAGTTCTTC. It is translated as CASSPGGLAGSNEQFF.

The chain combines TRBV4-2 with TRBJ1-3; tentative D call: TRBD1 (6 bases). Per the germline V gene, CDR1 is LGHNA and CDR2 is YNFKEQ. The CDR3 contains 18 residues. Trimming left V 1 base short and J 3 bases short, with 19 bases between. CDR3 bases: TGTGCCAGCAGCCAAGTGAGAGCAGGGGCAACCGGTGGAAACACCATATATTTT. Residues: CASSQVRAGATGGNTIYF.

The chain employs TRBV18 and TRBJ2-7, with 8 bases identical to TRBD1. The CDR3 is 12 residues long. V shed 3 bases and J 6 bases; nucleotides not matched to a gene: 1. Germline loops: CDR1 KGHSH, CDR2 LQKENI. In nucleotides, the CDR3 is TGTGCCAGCTCACCCACAGGGGGCGAGCAGTACTTC. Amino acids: CASSPTGGEQYF.

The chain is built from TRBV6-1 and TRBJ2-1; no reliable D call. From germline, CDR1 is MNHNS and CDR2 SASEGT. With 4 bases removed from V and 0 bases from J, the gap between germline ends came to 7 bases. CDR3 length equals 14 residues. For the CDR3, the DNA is TGTGCCAGCAGTGTCCGGAGCTCCTACAATGAGCAGTTCTTC. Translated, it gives CASSVRSSYNEQFF.